This is a list of T cell receptor beta chains from one sample in a study of T cells in localized non-small cell lung cancer. Assay: immunoSEQ multiplex PCR; the TCRdb copy retains only in-frame clones and omits some. The table shows 75,000 to 80,000 clones, with around nine tenths occurring only once. Source: peripheral blood, taken before any cancer treatment. These TCRs come from a woman aged 35 to 70 with stage I squamous cell lung carcinoma. Both conserved end residues are part of each CDR3. A D gene is named only where the DNA matches it firmly. Size values are once, few and many counts, or a class for expanded clones, and some rows have none.

V	D	size	J	CDR3	DNA
TRBV5-4	NA	few	TRBJ1-6	CASSRSRGAGSNSPLHF	TGTGCCAGCAGCCGCTCCCGGGGGGCAGGTTCTAATTCACCCCTCCACTTT
TRBV9	TRBD2	NA	TRBJ2-1	CASSDSGGPTHEQFF	TGTGCCAGCAGTGATAGCGGGGGACCCACCCATGAGCAGTTCTTC
TRBV5-1	NA	NA	TRBJ2-1	CASHTGNEQFF	TGCGCCAGCCACACCGGCAATGAGCAGTTCTTC
TRBV6-1	NA	NA	TRBJ1-3	CASSESGNGNTIYF	TGTGCCAGCAGTGAATCGGGGAATGGAAACACCATATATTTT
TRBV10-3	NA	NA	TRBJ1-1	CAISEAREKAFF	TGTGCCATCAGTGAGGCAAGGGAAAAGGCTTTCTTT
TRBV4-2	NA	NA	TRBJ2-1	CASSQGSYNEQFF	TGTGCCAGCAGCCAGGGCTCCTACAATGAGCAGTTCTTC
TRBV2	TRBD2	NA	TRBJ2-5	CASTLAGLSRETQYF	TGTGCCAGCACTCTAGCGGGGTTAAGTCGAGAGACCCAGTACTTC
TRBV5-8	NA	NA	TRBJ2-4	CASSLGGAKNIQYF	TGTGCCAGCAGCTTAGGAGGGGCCAAAAACATTCAGTACTTC
TRBV19	TRBD2	NA	TRBJ2-7	CASGGGSYEQYF	TGTGCCAGTGGCGGGGGATCCTACGAGCAGTACTTC
TRBV10-1	NA	few	TRBJ1-2	CASSESRWGRGGYTF	TGCGCCAGCAGTGAGTCCCGATGGGGACGTGGCGGCTACACCTTC
TRBV15	NA	NA	TRBJ1-1	CATSRGRAYTEAFF	TGTGCCACCAGCAGAGGCCGGGCTTACACTGAAGCTTTCTTT
TRBV21-1	NA	once	TRBJ2-7	CASSKADSPREQYF	TGTGCCAGCAGCAAAGCGGACAGTCCCCGCGAGCAGTACTTC
TRBV6-1	NA	NA	TRBJ2-5	CASSQGGGRETQYF	TGTGCCAGCAGCCAAGGTGGGGGCCGGGAGACCCAGTACTTC
TRBV6-4	NA	NA	TRBJ2-2	CASSDAPIRNTGELFF	TGTGCCAGCAGTGACGCCCCCATACGAAACACCGGGGAGCTGTTTTTT
TRBV30	TRBD1	NA	TRBJ1-3	CAWRYRGNSGNTIYF	TGTGCCTGGAGATACAGGGGAAACTCTGGAAACACCATATATTTT
TRBV2	NA	once	TRBJ2-3	CASLGRRFSTDTQYF	TGTGCCAGCCTGGGACGGCGTTTTAGCACAGATACGCAGTATTTT
TRBV30	NA	NA	TRBJ2-1	CAWAHYNEQFF	TGTGCCTGGGCACATTACAATGAGCAGTTCTTC
TRBV27	NA	NA	TRBJ1-2	CASSTRDLEYGYTF	TGTGCCAGCAGTACCCGGGACCTAGAATATGGCTACACCTTC
TRBV5-6	TRBD1	NA	TRBJ1-1	CASSFQDRVDEAFF	TGTGCCAGCAGCTTCCAGGACAGGGTGGATGAAGCTTTCTTT
TRBV6-5	NA	NA	TRBJ2-7	CASSPGSRYEQYF	TGTGCCAGCAGTCCGGGCAGTCGGTACGAGCAGTACTTC
TRBV5-1	TRBD1	NA	TRBJ1-2	CASSFQGANGYTF	TGCGCCAGCAGCTTCCAGGGGGCGAACGGCTACACCTTC
TRBV7-3	NA	many	TRBJ2-3	CASSLGVSTTDTQYF	TGTGCCAGCAGCTTAGGCGTGTCTACCACAGATACGCAGTATTTT
TRBV5-4	TRBD1	NA	TRBJ1-1	CASSQDRGRTEAFF	TGTGCCAGCAGCCAAGACAGGGGCAGGACTGAAGCTTTCTTT